The entry below gives a single T cell receptor (beta chain) sequence along with its context. This sample is drawn from a study of blood T cell repertoires in COVID-19. Whole-study context: The study drew acute and convalescent COVID-19 samples from the United States, Italy and Spain.

Source study methods: Reference gene primers were amplified, and this amplification served to estimate nucleated cell counts. Only in-frame clones appear in the TCRdb table, and some are missing; sequencing was by immunoSEQ multiplex PCR. That table supplies the V and J calls and clone size; D and trimming were determined from the DNA. The data contain approximately 120,000 clones, about 81% of them seen just once; the ten biggest clones take up 17%. The sample consisted of peripheral blood. This receptor was obtained from a man aged 25 to 40 with COVID-19, enrolled during active disease.

DNA of the CDR3: TGTGCCAGCAGCGCCAGCCCAGGGGAGGGAACCTACGAGCAGTACTTC. Translated: CASSASPGEGTYEQYF. This sequence joins TRBV11-3 and TRBJ2-7, with D possibly matching TRBD2 (7 bases). Trimming left V 5 bases short and J 2 bases short, with 19 bases between. Germline V gene sequence: CDR1 SGHNT, CDR2 YENEEA. The CDR3 is 16 residues long. The whole variable domain, filled in from reference TRBV11-3 and TRBJ2-7, reads EAGVVQSPRYKIIEKKQPVAFWCNPISGHNTLYWYLQNLGQGPELLIRYENEEAVDDSQLPKDRFSAERLKGVDSTLKIQPAELGDSAVYLCASSASPGEGTYEQYFGPGTRLTVT.